The present T cell receptor (beta chain) was sequenced within a study of T-cell memory formation after mild COVID-19. Trimming removed 0 bases from V and 0 bases from J, with 11 bases in between. Looked up from germline, CDR1 is SGDLS and CDR2 is YYNGEE. The CDR3 runs to 16 residues. TCRdb reprocessed the 5' RACE reads via MiXCR and lists one record per CDR3 protein. The data hold a few hundred thousand distinct CDR3 sequences, with around 27% observed a single time. This clonotype has a single count. The sequenced sample was PBMCs or a T cell subset sorted from them (not recorded which). This sequence joins TRBV9 and TRBJ2-3; weak D call: TRBD1 (5 bases). This receptor was identified in an adult woman who had mild COVID-19 (a few samples of this study predate the infection). Cell type and time point are not known. The CDR3 DNA reads TGTGCCAGCAGCGTAGCCTCTACAGGTAGCACAGATACGCAGTATTTT. As protein: CASSVASTGSTDTQYF.